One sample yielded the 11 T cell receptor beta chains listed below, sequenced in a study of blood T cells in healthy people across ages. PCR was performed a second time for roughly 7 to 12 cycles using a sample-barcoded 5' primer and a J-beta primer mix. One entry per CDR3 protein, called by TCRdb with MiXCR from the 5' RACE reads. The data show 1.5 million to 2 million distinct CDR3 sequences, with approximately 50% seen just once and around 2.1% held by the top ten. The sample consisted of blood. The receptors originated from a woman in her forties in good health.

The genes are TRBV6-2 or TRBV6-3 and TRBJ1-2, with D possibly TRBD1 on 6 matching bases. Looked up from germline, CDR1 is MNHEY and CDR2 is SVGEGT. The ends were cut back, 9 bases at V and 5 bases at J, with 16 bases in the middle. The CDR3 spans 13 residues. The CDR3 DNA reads TGTGCCAGTACGGACAGTGACTTATATGGCTACACCTTC. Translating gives CASTDSDLYGYTF.

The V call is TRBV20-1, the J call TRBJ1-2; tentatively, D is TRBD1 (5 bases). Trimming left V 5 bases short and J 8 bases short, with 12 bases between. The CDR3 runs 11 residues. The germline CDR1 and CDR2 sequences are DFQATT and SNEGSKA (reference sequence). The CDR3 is CSALLGVGYTF. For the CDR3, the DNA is TGCAGTGCTCTACTGGGGGTAGGCTACACCTTC.

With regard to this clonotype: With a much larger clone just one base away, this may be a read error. The CDR3 nucleotides read TGTGCCAGCAGCCACAGGGAAGAGACCCAGTACTTC. Its translation: CASSHREETQYF. The V and J genes are TRBV3-1 and TRBJ2-5, with D possibly TRBD1 on 5 matching bases. Germline V gene lookup returns CDR1 LGHDT and CDR2 YNNKEL (reference sequence). V lost 3 bases and J lost 3, with 5 bases in between. The CDR3 consists of 12 residues.

The CDR3 coding sequence is TGCAGTGCTAGAGATAAAGGCTTTTCTAACTATGGCTACACCTTC. Translation: CSARDKGFSNYGYTF. V and J are TRBV20-1 and TRBJ1-2; D gene unclear. Per the germline V gene, CDR1 is DFQATT and CDR2 is SNEGSKA (reference sequence). Deletions cut 0 bases from V and 0 bases from J, with 11 bases between. The CDR3 covers 15 residues.

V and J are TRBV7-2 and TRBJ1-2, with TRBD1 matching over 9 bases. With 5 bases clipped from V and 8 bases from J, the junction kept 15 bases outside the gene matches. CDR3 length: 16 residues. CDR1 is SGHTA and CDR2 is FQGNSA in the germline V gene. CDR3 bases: TGTGCCAGCAGCGCACCCTTGGGCCGGACAGGGGACGGCTACACCTTC. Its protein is CASSAPLGRTGDGYTF.

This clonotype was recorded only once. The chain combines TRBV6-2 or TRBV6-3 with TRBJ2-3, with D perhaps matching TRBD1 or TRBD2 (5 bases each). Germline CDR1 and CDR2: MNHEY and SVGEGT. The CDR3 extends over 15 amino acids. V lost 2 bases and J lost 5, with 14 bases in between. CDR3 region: CASSYPGAHVDTQYF. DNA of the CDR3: TGTGCCAGCAGTTACCCCGGGGCTCATGTAGATACGCAGTATTTT.

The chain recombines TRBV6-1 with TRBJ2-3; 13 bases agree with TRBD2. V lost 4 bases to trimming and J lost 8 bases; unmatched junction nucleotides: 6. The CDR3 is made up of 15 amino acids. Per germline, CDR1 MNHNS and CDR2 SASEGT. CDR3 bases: TGTGCCAGCAGTGCCACTAGCGGGGGGGTGGTTACGCAGTATTTT. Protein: CASSATSGGVVTQYF.

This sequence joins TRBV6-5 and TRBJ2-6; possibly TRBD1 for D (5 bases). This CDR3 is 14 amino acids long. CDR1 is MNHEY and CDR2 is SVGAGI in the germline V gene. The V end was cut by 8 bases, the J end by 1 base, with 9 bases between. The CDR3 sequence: CASAGLSGANVLTF. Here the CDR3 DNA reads TGTGCCAGCGCAGGGTTGTCTGGGGCCAACGTCCTGACTTTC.

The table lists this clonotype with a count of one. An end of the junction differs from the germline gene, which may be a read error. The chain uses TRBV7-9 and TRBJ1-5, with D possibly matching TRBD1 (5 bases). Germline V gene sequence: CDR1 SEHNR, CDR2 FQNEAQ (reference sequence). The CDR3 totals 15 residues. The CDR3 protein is CASGLGAAGNQPQHF. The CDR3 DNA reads TGTGCCAGCGGCTTAGGGGCAGCGGGCAATCAGCCCCAGCATTTT. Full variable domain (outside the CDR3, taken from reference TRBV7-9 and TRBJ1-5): DTGVSQNPRHKITKRGQNVTFRCDPISEHNRLYWYRQTLGQGPEFLTYFQNEAQLEKSRLLSDRFSAERPKGSFSTLEIQRTEQGDSAMYLCASGLGAAGNQPQHFGDGTRLSIL.

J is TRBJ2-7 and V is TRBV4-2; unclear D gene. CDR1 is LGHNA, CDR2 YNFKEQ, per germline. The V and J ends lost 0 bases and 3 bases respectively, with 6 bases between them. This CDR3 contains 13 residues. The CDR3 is CASSQELYYEQYF. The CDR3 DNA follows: TGTGCCAGCAGCCAAGAGCTATACTACGAGCAGTACTTC.

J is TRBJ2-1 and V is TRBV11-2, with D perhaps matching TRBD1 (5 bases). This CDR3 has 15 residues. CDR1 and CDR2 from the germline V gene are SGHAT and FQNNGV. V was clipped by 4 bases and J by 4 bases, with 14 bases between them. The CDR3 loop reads CASSYAPQGYNEQFF. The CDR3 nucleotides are TGTGCCAGCAGCTACGCGCCCCAGGGATACAATGAGCAGTTCTTC.